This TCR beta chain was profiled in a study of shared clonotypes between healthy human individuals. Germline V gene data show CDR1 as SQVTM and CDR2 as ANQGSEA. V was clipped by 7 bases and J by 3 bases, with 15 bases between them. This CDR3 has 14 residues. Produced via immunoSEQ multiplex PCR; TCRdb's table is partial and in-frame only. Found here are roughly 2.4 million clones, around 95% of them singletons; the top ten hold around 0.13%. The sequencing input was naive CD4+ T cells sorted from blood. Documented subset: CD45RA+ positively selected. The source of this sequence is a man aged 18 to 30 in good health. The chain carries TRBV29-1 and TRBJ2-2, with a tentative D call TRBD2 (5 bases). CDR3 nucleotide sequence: TGCAGCGGAGGGTCAACTAGTTACACCGGGGAGCTGTTTTTT. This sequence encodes CSGGSTSYTGELFF.